This T cell receptor (beta chain) originates from a study of neurological immune-mediated disorders. The time point here: longitudinal time-point 2. The study built unsorted libraries from 2 million PBMCs kept at -80 C. This clonotype was found many times. A 10-nucleotide random UMI tagged transcripts in template-switch 5'RACE cDNA synthesis. MiXCR, applied by TCRdb to the 5' RACE reads, yields one record per CDR3 protein. The profile shows roughly 60,000 distinct CDR3 sequences, 9.7% of them singletons. The clonotype comes from a man in his thirties or forties in good health. Specimen: PBMCs.

This CDR3 reads CSVEDGTSYEQYF. In DNA, the CDR3 is TGCAGCGTTGAAGACGGGACATCCTACGAGCAGTACTTC. This chain links TRBV29-1 with TRBJ2-7; D possibly corresponds to TRBD1 (6 bases). The CDR3 covers 13 residues. Trimming pared 0 bases from V and 1 base from J, leaving 7 bases between. Germline CDR1 and CDR2: SQVTM and ANQGSEA.